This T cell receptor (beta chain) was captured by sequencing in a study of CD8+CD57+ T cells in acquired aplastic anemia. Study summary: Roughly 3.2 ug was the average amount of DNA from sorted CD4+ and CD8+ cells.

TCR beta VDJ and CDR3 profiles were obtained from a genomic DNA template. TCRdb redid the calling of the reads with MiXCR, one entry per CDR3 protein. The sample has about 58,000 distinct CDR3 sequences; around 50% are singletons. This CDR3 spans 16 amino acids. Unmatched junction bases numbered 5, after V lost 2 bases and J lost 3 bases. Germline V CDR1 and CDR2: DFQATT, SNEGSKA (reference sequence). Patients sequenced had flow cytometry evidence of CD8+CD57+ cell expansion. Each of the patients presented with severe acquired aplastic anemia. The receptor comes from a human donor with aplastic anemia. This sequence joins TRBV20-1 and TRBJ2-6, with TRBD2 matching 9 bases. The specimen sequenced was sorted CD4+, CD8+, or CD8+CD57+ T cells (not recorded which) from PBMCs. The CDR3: CSARRAGGRGANVLTF. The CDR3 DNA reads TGCAGTGCTAGACGAGCGGGGGGCCGTGGGGCCAACGTCCTGACTTTC.